These 25 T cell receptor beta chains came from one sample sequenced in a study of beta chain features in type 1 diabetes. The antigens for these receptors are not known. General study points: Among patients with Type 1 diabetes, TCRB CDR3s were moderately but significantly shorter in every one of the four CD4+ subsets.

Expressed TCRB transcripts were sequenced because the isolated RNA had all been reverse transcribed beforehand. Data came from immunoSEQ multiplex PCR; TCRdb stores just in-frame clones and leaves some out. Counted here are roughly 730,000 clones, around an eighth occurring once; the ten biggest clones make up about 0.02%. Input material: naive CD4+ T cells from blood. All receptors come from a man between 18 and 29 years old with type 1 diabetes.

The V gene is TRBV6-5, the J gene TRBJ2-6, with D unresolved. The germline V gene encodes CDR1 MNHEY and CDR2 SVGAGI. The CDR3 extends over 15 amino acids. Trimming stripped 4 bases from V and 0 bases from J, with 7 bases between. CDR3 region: CASSFVVSGANVLTF. CDR3 in DNA: TGTGCCAGCAGTTTCGTCGTCTCTGGGGCCAACGTCCTGACTTTC.

The sample holds a few counts of this clone. This chain connects TRBV30 to TRBJ1-1; D is unclear. CDR1 is GTSNPN and CDR2 is SVGIG in the germline V gene (reference sequence). Trimming took 0 bases from V and 3 from J, leaving 5 bases between them. The CDR3 extends over 12 amino acids. The CDR3 sequence: CAWSVRHTEAFF. In DNA, the CDR3 is TGTGCCTGGAGTGTACGGCACACTGAAGCTTTCTTT.

The genes are TRBV4-2 and TRBJ2-3; D may be TRBD2 (7 bases). CDR3 length: 16 amino acids. The V and J ends lost 0 bases and 4 bases respectively, with 14 bases between them. Germline V gives CDR1 LGHNA, CDR2 YNFKEQ. The DNA for the CDR3 is TGTGCCAGCAGCCAAGAAAGGGGGGGCAAGTCAGATACGCAGTATTTT. It codes for CASSQERGGKSDTQYF.

In its sample, this clone was seen a few times. In DNA, the CDR3 is TGTGCCAGCAGCCGATGGACAGGGGGCAATCAGCCCCAGCATTTT. Translating it yields CASSRWTGGNQPQHF. J is TRBJ1-5 and V is TRBV7-2, with TRBD1 matching over 9 bases. In germline, CDR1 is SGHTA, CDR2 FQGNSA. V lost 5 bases, J lost 2 bases, and 4 bases stayed unmatched. The CDR3 totals 15 residues.

The CDR3 is CASGPGLPLGGTDTQYF. The CDR3 nucleotides read TGTGCCAGCGGACCGGGACTACCTTTGGGGGGCACAGATACGCAGTATTTT. V usage is TRBV4-2 and J usage is TRBJ2-3, with 7 bases lining up with TRBD2. Germline CDR1 reads LGHNA; CDR2 reads YNFKEQ. The V segment lost 8 bases and the J segment 1 base; nucleotides outside the gene matches: 15. The CDR3 runs 17 residues.

The gene calls are TRBV6-1 and TRBJ1-3; D is uncertain. In germline, CDR1 is MNHNS, CDR2 SASEGT. The CDR3 covers 11 residues. V lost 5 bases to trimming and J lost 4 bases, with 3 bases between them. CDR3 DNA sequence: TGTGCCAGCAGTTGGGGAAACACCATATATTTT. Translated, it gives CASSWGNTIYF.

The rearrangement uses TRBV28 and TRBJ2-7, with D possibly matching TRBD1 (5 bases). With 5 bases removed from V and 2 bases from J, the gap between germline ends came to 13 bases. The length of the CDR3 is 14 residues. CDR1 MDHEN and CDR2 SYDVKM come from the germline V gene. The CDR3: CASSTWGSTYEQYF. CDR3 nucleotide sequence: TGTGCCAGCAGTACCTGGGGCAGTACCTACGAGCAGTACTTC.

This clone was counted a few times. This CDR3 is also generated by other DNA sequences in the sample. The chain links TRBV30 to TRBJ2-7; TRBD2 is a possible D gene (6 bases). V was trimmed by 3 bases and J by 2 bases, leaving 8 bases between them. Germline V gene sequence: CDR1 GTSNPN, CDR2 SVGIG (reference sequence). The length of the CDR3 is 12 residues. The CDR3 sequence is CAWSRGTYEQYF. CDR3 nucleotides: TGTGCCTGGAGCCGGGGGACCTACGAGCAGTACTTC.

The J gene is TRBJ2-3, the V gene TRBV28, with TRBD2 identical over 7 bases. Germline V CDR1 and CDR2: MDHEN, SYDVKM. The V segment lost 5 bases and the J segment 3 bases; nucleotides outside the gene matches: 11. This CDR3 has 16 residues. The CDR3 DNA sequence: TGTGCCAGCAGTCCCCCCCTCGGGGGGAAAACAGATACGCAGTATTTT. This encodes CASSPPLGGKTDTQYF.

This clone was picked up a small number of times. The chain couples TRBV5-1 to TRBJ2-2, with D uncertain. This CDR3 comprises 16 residues. V lost 0 bases and J 0 bases, leaving 9 bases between the germline ends. The V gene's germline CDR1 is SGHRS and CDR2 YFSETQ. The CDR3 DNA sequence: TGCGCCAGCAGCTTGGCCACCGGCGCGAACACCGGGGAGCTGTTTTTT. Protein product: CASSLATGANTGELFF.

This clone came up a few times. This chain uses TRBV6-6 with TRBJ1-2; TRBD1 agrees at 9 bases. This CDR3 is 15 amino acids long. Germline V gene sequence: CDR1 MNHNY, CDR2 SVGAGI (reference sequence). V was clipped by 7 bases and J by 4 bases; unmatched bases: 10. In DNA, the CDR3 is TGTGCCAGCACCTCCGGGACAGGGTTTTTCTATGGCTACACCTTC. It specifies CASTSGTGFFYGYTF.

About this clone: At the DNA level, this CDR3 is encoded by other sequences in the same sample as well. This sequence joins TRBV14 and TRBJ2-5; D ambiguous. Trimming took off 1 base at V and 5 bases at J, with 5 bases between the two ends. Per germline, CDR1 SGHDN and CDR2 FVKESK. There are 12 residues in the CDR3. CDR3 region: CASSQVGETQYF. The CDR3 nucleotides read TGTGCCAGCAGCCAAGTCGGTGAGACCCAGTACTTC.

This rearrangement joins TRBV6-1 to TRBJ2-6; the match to TRBD1 covers 7 bases. The CDR3 has 15 amino acids. Trimming at V came to 6 bases and at J to 2 bases, leaving 4 bases not matched to a gene. The germline CDR1 and CDR2 sequences are MNHNS and SASEGT. The CDR3 DNA sequence: TGTGCCAGCAGGACAGGGTCTACTGGGGCCAACGTCCTGACTTTC. Protein: CASRTGSTGANVLTF.

This clone was detected only a few times. V usage is TRBV13 and J usage is TRBJ2-7, with D uncertain. CDR3 length equals 14 residues. The ends were cut back, 1 base at V and 2 bases at J, with 9 bases in the middle. Per germline, CDR1 PRHDT and CDR2 FYEKMQ (reference sequence). The CDR3 sequence is CASSLARPAYEQYF. The DNA for the CDR3 is TGTGCCAGCAGCTTAGCCCGACCCGCCTACGAGCAGTACTTC.

This clone appeared a few times. V and J are TRBV30 and TRBJ2-2; tentative D call: TRBD1 (5 bases). V lost 0 bases to trimming and J lost 6 bases, with 8 bases between them. Germline V gene lookup returns CDR1 GTSNPN and CDR2 SVGIG (reference sequence). The CDR3 covers 13 residues. The CDR3 DNA sequence: TGTGCCTGGAGTGTACAGGTGGCCGGGGAGCTGTTTTTT. Translation: CAWSVQVAGELFF.

The chain couples TRBV2 to TRBJ1-4, with TRBD1 matching over 12 bases. Per the germline V gene, CDR1 is SNHLY and CDR2 is FYNNEI. This CDR3 has 14 residues. The V segment lost 5 bases and the J segment 7 bases; nucleotides outside the gene matches: 2. Written as DNA, the CDR3 is TGTGCCAGCAGTCGGGACAGGGGGCGTGAAAAACTGTTTTTT. This encodes CASSRDRGREKLFF. The full variable domain, rest sourced from reference TRBV2 and TRBJ1-4, is EPEVTQTPSHQVTQMGQEVILRCVPISNHLYFYWYRQILGQKVEFLVSFYNNEISEKSEIFDDQFSVERPDGSNFTLKIRSTKLEDSAMYFCASSRDRGREKLFFGSGTQLSVL.

This chain uses TRBV25-1 with TRBJ1-1, with 10 nucleotides matching TRBD1. This CDR3 has 15 amino acids. CDR1 is MGHDK and CDR2 is SYGVNS in the germline V gene. V shed 0 bases, J shed 6 bases, and the junction held 4 bases outside the gene matches. The chain's CDR3 is CASSEYRQGASEAFF. CDR3 sequence (DNA): TGTGCCAGCAGTGAATATCGACAGGGGGCTTCTGAAGCTTTCTTT.

This clone was found a few times. Other DNA variants within this sample encode the same CDR3. The V gene is TRBV7-2, the J gene TRBJ1-2; D is perhaps TRBD1 (5 bases). Between the trimmed V and J ends, which lost 5 bases and 1 base, there was a span of 8 bases. CDR1 SGHTA and CDR2 FQGNSA come from the germline V gene. CDR3 size: 13 residues. CDR3 sequence reads: CASSPDNNYGYTF. The CDR3 nucleotides read TGTGCCAGCAGCCCGGACAATAACTATGGCTACACCTTC. Drawing the rest from reference TRBV7-2 and TRBJ1-2, the complete variable domain is GAGVSQSPSNKVTEKGKDVELRCDPISGHTALYWYRQSLGQGLEFLIYFQGNSAPDKSGLPSDRFSAERTGGSVSTLTIQRTQQEDSAVYLCASSPDNNYGYTFGSGTRLTVV.

This clone turned up a few times. V and J are TRBV19 and TRBJ2-7; maybe TRBD2 (6 bases). This CDR3 has 14 residues. The V end was cut by 3 bases, the J end by 5 bases, with 14 bases between. Germline-derived CDR1 and CDR2 are LNHDA and SQIVND (reference sequence). The CDR3, as DNA: TGTGCCAGTAGTATCTTGCCGGGGGTCAACGAGCAGTACTTC. Amino acids: CASSILPGVNEQYF.

This clone turned up a few times. This sequence joins TRBV27 and TRBJ2-2; 8 bases line up with TRBD1. The V gene end was trimmed by 3 bases and the J gene end by 7 bases; junction bases not matched to a gene: 10. Germline lookup yields CDR1 MNHEY and CDR2 SMNVEV (reference sequence). The CDR3 consists of 16 residues. The CDR3 sequence is CASSFFPRTGNGELFF. CDR3 nucleotide sequence: TGTGCCAGCAGTTTCTTCCCTAGGACAGGGAACGGGGAGCTGTTTTTT.

The chain carries TRBV5-1 and TRBJ1-1, with D hard to call. The V end lost 4 bases, the J end lost 0 bases, and 7 bases lay between the germline ends. The length of the CDR3 is 13 residues. The germline CDR1 and CDR2 sequences are SGHRS and YFSETQ. The CDR3 DNA follows: TGCGCCAGCAGCCCGGGAATGAACACTGAAGCTTTCTTT. This sequence encodes CASSPGMNTEAFF.

This chain uses TRBV7-9 with TRBJ2-1, with D tentatively TRBD1 or TRBD2 (5 bases each). Germline V CDR1 and CDR2: SEHNR, FQNEAQ (reference sequence). V dropped 5 bases and J dropped 4 bases, with 12 bases sitting between them. This CDR3 region has 14 residues. CDR3 in amino acids: CASSTGTLYNEQFF. CDR3 sequence (DNA): TGTGCCAGCAGCACCGGGACGCTATACAATGAGCAGTTCTTC.

The gene calls are TRBV29-1 and TRBJ1-6; no clear D gene. The length of the CDR3 is 14 residues. The germline V gene encodes CDR1 SQVTM and CDR2 ANQGSEA. Between the trimmed V and J ends, which lost 5 bases and 6 bases, there was a span of 14 bases. This CDR3 reads CSVREQALNSPLHF. The DNA of the CDR3 is TGCAGCGTTCGCGAGCAGGCCCTTAATTCACCCCTCCACTTT.

This chain uses TRBV30 with TRBJ2-3; either TRBD1 or TRBD2 may fit D (6 bases each). The CDR3 extends over 11 amino acids. V was trimmed by 5 bases and J by 4 bases, leaving 7 bases between them. Per germline, CDR1 GTSNPN and CDR2 SVGIG (reference sequence). CDR3 loop: CAWGGPDTQYF. The DNA of the CDR3 is TGTGCCTGGGGGGGGCCAGATACGCAGTATTTT.

This clone was detected only a few times. The chain has TRBV4-2 and TRBJ1-5, with D unresolved. Trimming stripped 0 bases from V and 6 bases from J, with 9 bases between. Per the germline V gene, CDR1 is LGHNA and CDR2 is YNFKEQ. This CDR3 comprises 14 residues. The CDR3 sequence: CASSQELKGQPQHF. CDR3 DNA: TGTGCCAGCAGCCAAGAACTTAAGGGTCAGCCCCAGCATTTT.